This TCR beta chain was sequenced in a study of tumor-infiltrating lymphocytes in primary liver carcinoma. Overall study: Sample counts of productive TCRbeta reads spanned roughly 3.65 to 7.13 million; these counts were similar across tissue types.

Study-wide results and caveats: Tumors had a top-250-clone fraction that was significantly higher than blood (p = 0.039). Only about 7-24% of top clones spanned all five tumor regions.

A remark on this clonotype: The antigen is undetermined. The CDR3 ends on some other residue instead of the conserved phenylalanine or tryptophan, so this is likely a read error.

Starting material for RNA and DNA co-extraction consisted of roughly 18-34 mg of unsorted bulk tissue. Five separate regions of each tumor underwent sampling. Germline V lookup: CDR1 SGHNT, CDR2 YENEEA. The CDR3 spans 15 residues. Researchers generated TCR beta cDNA from about 460 ng of total RNA, relying on a constant-region primer. Slightly modified ARM-PCR served as the procedure for the TCR beta libraries. These libraries came from three rounds of nested multiplex PCR. Investigators reported that the first two PCR rounds, at 10 cycles each, used TRBV1-TRBV30 forward primers with a C-beta reverse primer. TCRdb re-derived calls from the multiplex PCR reads in MiXCR, one entry per CDR3 protein. The sample consists of roughly 120,000 distinct CDR3 sequences, 55% to 65% of them appearing once.

Input material: liver tumor tissue from sampling region 1. Subset here: tumor region T1, superior pole. This TCR derives from a woman aged 60-70 years with primary liver carcinoma and hepatitis B virus infection. The chain combines TRBV11-3 with TRBJ2-1; perhaps TRBD2 as D (5 bases). The CDR3 loop reads CASSLRARGYNEQFL. DNA for the CDR3: TGTGCCAGCAGCCTCCGTGCGAGAGGGTACAATGAACAGTTCTTA.